This T cell receptor beta chain emerged from a study of blood T cells in healthy people across ages. Donors ranged from roughly 6 to 90 years old and were healthy Caucasians in Russia. The CDR3 has 13 residues. V was clipped by 5 bases and J by 15 bases; unmatched bases: 6. The use of a sample-barcoded 5' primer and a J-beta primer mix characterized a second PCR of roughly 7 to 11 cycles. TCRdb called the 5' RACE reads again in MiXCR, with one record for every CDR3 protein. There are roughly 680,000 distinct CDR3 sequences in the sample; 49% occur only once, and about 32% lies in the top ten. The TCR comes from a woman between 55 and 75 years old in good health. The rearrangement links TRBV12-3 or TRBV12-4 to TRBJ2-1; 14 nucleotides line up with TRBD2. The material sequenced was blood. The CDR3 DNA is TGTGCCAGCAGTCCGACTAGCGGGAGGGAGGGGTTCTTC. This translates into CASSPTSGREGFF.